Presented here are 15 T cell receptor beta chains from one specimen sequenced in a study of regulatory T cells in long-lasting Graves disease. Described time point: newly diagnosed GD, antithyroid drugs for less than 3 months. The TCR library used RNA extracted from PBMCs. TCR beta libraries were built with iRepertoire HTBI primers and Arm-PCR of CDR3 regions. TCRdb fed the multiplex PCR reads into MiXCR, producing one record per CDR3 protein. This sample yields some 560,000 distinct CDR3 sequences, of which around 15% are seen a single time; more than 20% belongs to the top ten. This sample also appeared in a second study, on T cells in Graves' hyperthyroidism and ophthalmopathy.

The input for sequencing was peripheral blood mononuclear cells (PBMCs), taken at new diagnosis, from a patient treated with antithyroid drugs. These receptors originate from a woman aged 35-65 years with Graves disease.

This sequence joins TRBV20-1 and TRBJ1-4; TRBD1 agrees at 7 bases. CDR3 length: 14 amino acids. J lost 5 bases, V lost 1 base, and 4 bases had no gene match. CDR1 is DFQATT and CDR2 is SNEGSKA in the germline V gene (reference sequence). The CDR3 sequence: CSARGGTENEKLFF. The CDR3 nucleotides read TGCAGTGCTAGAGGTGGGACAGAGAATGAAAAACTGTTTTTT.

The gene calls are TRBV7-9 and TRBJ1-1; TRBD1 is a possible D gene (5 bases). Germline V gives CDR1 SEHNR, CDR2 FQNEAQ (reference sequence). CDR3 length: 13 residues. Deletions cut 6 bases from V and 6 bases from J, with 14 bases between. As DNA, the CDR3 is TGTGCCAGCAGGACAGAAAAACATTCTGAAGCTTTCTTT. It yields the protein CASRTEKHSEAFF.

The chain couples TRBV2 to TRBJ2-6; D is possibly TRBD2 (5 bases). This CDR3 comprises 20 residues. Trimming shortened V by 6 bases and J by 0 bases, and 24 bases separated the two germline ends. Germline CDR1 is SNHLY and CDR2 is FYNNEI. CDR3 sequence (DNA): TGTGCCAGCAGCTCCCCGGATCGAGAGCGGTGGGGCTCTGGGGCCAACGTCCTGACTTTC. Amino acid sequence: CASSSPDRERWGSGANVLTF. Together with reference TRBV2 and TRBJ2-6, the CDR3 gives the full variable domain: EPEVTQTPSHQVTQMGQEVILRCVPISNHLYFYWYRQILGQKVEFLVSFYNNEISEKSEIFDDQFSVERPDGSNFTLKIRSTKLEDSAMYFCASSSPDRERWGSGANVLTFGAGSRLTVL.

This clonotype showed up many times. This chain links TRBV28 with TRBJ2-1; 8 bases are a match to TRBD1. The CDR3 is 16 amino acids. Germline lookup yields CDR1 MDHEN and CDR2 SYDVKM. J lost 9 bases, V lost 6 bases, and 16 bases had no gene match. The CDR3 DNA follows: TGTGCCAGCAGCGGCTTCGGGACAGGAGGTAGGATTGAGCAGTTCTTC. It encodes CASSGFGTGGRIEQFF.

This sequence joins TRBV4-2 and TRBJ1-4, with D uncertain. Germline V lookup: CDR1 LGHNA, CDR2 YNFKEQ. V gave up 1 base and J gave up 8 bases, with 17 bases separating them. The CDR3 contains 16 residues. This CDR3 is CASSQGAQIGSEKLFF. CDR3 sequence (DNA): TGTGCCAGCAGCCAAGGGGCTCAAATCGGCTCGGAAAAACTGTTTTTT.

This clonotype appeared a few times. The chain carries TRBV29-1 and TRBJ2-7; TRBD1 aligns across 9 bases. This CDR3 has 13 amino acids. The germline gives CDR1 SQVTM, CDR2 ANQGSEA. Unmatched junction bases numbered 5, after V lost 3 bases and J lost 5 bases. The DNA for the CDR3 is TGCAGCGTTGAGGGACAGGGAGGAGACGAGCAGTACTTC. This gives the protein CSVEGQGGDEQYF.

This rearrangement joins TRBV19 to TRBJ2-4; the D is unclear. Germline CDR1 reads LNHDA; CDR2 reads SQIVND (reference sequence). CDR3 length equals 15 residues. The V end lost 5 bases, the J end lost 0 bases, and 11 bases lay between the germline ends. The DNA of the CDR3 is TGTGCCAGTAGTTTATTGGGTTTAGCCAAAAACATTCAGTACTTC. Protein: CASSLLGLAKNIQYF.

This clonotype was counted a few times. This sequence joins TRBV19 and TRBJ2-4, with TRBD2 matching over 12 bases. Germline trimming cut 4 bases from V and 2 bases from J; bases unmatched to any gene: 3. The CDR3 is 16 residues long. Germline CDR1 LNHDA, CDR2 SQIVND (reference sequence). CDR3 amino acids: CASSTGLAGTKNIQYF. The DNA of the CDR3 is TGTGCCAGTAGTACCGGACTAGCGGGGACCAAAAACATTCAGTACTTC. Full variable domain (remainder filled in from reference TRBV19 and TRBJ2-4): DGGITQSPKYLFRKEGQNVTLSCEQNLNHDAMYWYRQDPGQGLRLIYYSQIVNDFQKGDIAEGYSVSREKKESFPLTVTSAQKNPTAFYLCASSTGLAGTKNIQYFGAGTRLSVL.

This clonotype has a count of ten or more. The V and J genes are TRBV7-2 and TRBJ2-1; 12 bases map to TRBD2. This CDR3 is built from 16 residues. V trimming: 3 bases; J trimming: 4 bases; junction bases outside the gene matches: 4. The germline V gene has CDR1 SGHTA and CDR2 FQGNSA. The CDR3 spells CASSFIGLAGYNEQFF. The DNA of the CDR3 is TGTGCCAGCAGCTTTATCGGACTAGCGGGGTACAATGAGCAGTTCTTC.

The chain couples TRBV2 to TRBJ2-2, with D perhaps TRBD2 (6 bases). The germline V gene encodes CDR1 SNHLY and CDR2 FYNNEI. V lost 9 bases and J 2 bases, leaving 19 bases between the germline ends. CDR3 length equals 16 residues. The CDR3, as DNA: TGTGCCAGTTCGAGCCTAAGGCGGGGAAACACCGGGGAGCTGTTTTTT. Protein sequence: CASSSLRRGNTGELFF.

This clonotype appeared a few times. The chain links TRBV12-3 or TRBV12-4 to TRBJ2-2; perhaps TRBD1 as D (6 bases). V shed 0 bases and J shed 3 bases, with 14 bases lying between them. The CDR3 totals 17 residues. CDR3 DNA: TGTGCCAGCAGTTTAGCTGTCGGATGGACAGACACCGGGGAGCTGTTTTTT. Its protein is CASSLAVGWTDTGELFF.

This clonotype was recorded at least ten times. V usage is TRBV28 and J usage is TRBJ1-1; D is unresolved. V lost 3 bases, J lost 1 base, and 3 bases lay in between. The CDR3 consists of 12 residues. The germline V gene has CDR1 MDHEN and CDR2 SYDVKM. The CDR3 loop is CASSFQNTEAFF. Written as DNA, the CDR3 is TGTGCCAGCAGTTTCCAGAACACTGAAGCTTTCTTT.

The chain couples TRBV27 to TRBJ2-7; TRBD2 aligns across 9 bases. CDR1 is MNHEY and CDR2 is SMNVEV in the germline V gene (reference sequence). V gave up 5 bases and J gave up 3 bases; unmatched junction bases: 8. This CDR3 is built from 15 residues. In DNA form, the CDR3 reads TGTGCCAGCAGTACGCGTGCTAGCGGGGACTACGAGCAGTACTTC. As protein: CASSTRASGDYEQYF.

This chain connects TRBV19 to TRBJ1-5; 7 bases agree with TRBD1. The V and J ends lost 7 bases and 7 bases, in that order; junction bases with no gene match: 4. In germline, CDR1 is LNHDA, CDR2 SQIVND (reference sequence). The CDR3 totals 12 residues. The CDR3 is CASKQGWQPQHF. The CDR3 DNA reads TGTGCCAGTAAACAGGGGTGGCAGCCCCAGCATTTT.

In its sample, this clonotype was seen a few times. The genes are TRBV24-1 and TRBJ1-2; D ambiguous. Germline loops: CDR1 KGHDR, CDR2 SFDVKD. V dropped 2 bases and J dropped 10 bases, with 13 bases sitting between them. CDR3 size: 13 residues. The CDR3 DNA sequence: TGTGCCACCAGTGATTCCCGGGATCTTAACTACACCTTC. It specifies CATSDSRDLNYTF.